This T cell receptor (beta chain) was sequenced during a study of T cells after yellow fever vaccination. The sample holds a few counts of this clonotype. From the 5' RACE reads, TCRdb called clonotypes with MiXCR, one entry per CDR3 protein. The table records 300,000 to 400,000 distinct CDR3 sequences, 8.5% to 10% of them present only once. This material consisted of PBMCs, taken on the day of the first yellow fever vaccination. The sequence derives from a man younger than 30 who received the YFV17D yellow fever vaccine.

The CDR3 sequence is CASSQETGRGTEAFF. CDR3 DNA: TGTGCCAGCAGCCAAGAGACAGGGAGGGGCACTGAAGCTTTCTTT. V gene TRBV3-1 combines with J gene TRBJ1-1; 7 bases align to TRBD1. The germline V gene has CDR1 LGHDT and CDR2 YNNKEL (reference sequence). This CDR3 has 15 amino acids. V trimming: 0 bases; J trimming: 4 bases; junction bases outside the gene matches: 5.